Shown below are 10 T cell receptor beta chains from a single sample sequenced in a study of cytomegalovirus exposure and HLA in healthy donors. PCR involved 60 Vbeta and 13 Jbeta primers. TCRdb keeps only in-frame clones here, not all; method: immunoSEQ multiplex PCR. The table lists approximately 200,000 clones, 79% of them singletons, with under 2% in the top ten. The sequenced sample was PBMCs. These receptors were collected from a girl aged 5 to 17 in good health and CMV-seropositive.

This chain links TRBV5-4 with TRBJ1-2; 7 nucleotides align to TRBD1. The ends lost 0 bases at V and 6 bases at J; junction bases unmatched: 2. This CDR3 spans 13 amino acids. The germline gives CDR1 SGHNT, CDR2 YYREEE (reference sequence). The CDR3 nucleotides are TGTGCCAGCAGCTTGGGGCAGGGGGATGGCTACACCTTC. Translating gives CASSLGQGDGYTF.

The chain uses TRBV4-2 and TRBJ2-5, with a possible D match to TRBD2 (7 bases). The length of the CDR3 is 17 residues. Germline values: CDR1 LGHNA, CDR2 YNFKEQ. V dropped 0 bases and J dropped 4 bases, with 18 bases sitting between them. The CDR3 sequence: CASSQDPAKGGAETQYF. CDR3 coding DNA: TGTGCCAGCAGCCAAGATCCAGCCAAGGGGGGGGCAGAGACCCAGTACTTC.

V gene TRBV9 combines with J gene TRBJ2-2, with D possibly TRBD1 on 5 matching bases. Trimming stripped 7 bases from V and 5 bases from J, with 12 bases between. Looked up from germline, CDR1 is SGDLS and CDR2 is YYNGEE. This CDR3 region has 13 residues. CDR3: CASGDRETGELFF. The CDR3 DNA sequence: TGTGCCAGCGGCGACAGAGAAACCGGGGAGCTGTTTTTT.

This clone was seen once. This chain joins TRBV10-1 and TRBJ2-7; TRBD1 matches at 7 bases. The trim removed 2 bases at V and 5 bases at J, leaving 6 bases unmatched. The CDR3 length is 14 residues. Germline CDR1 and CDR2: WNHNN and SYGVQD (reference sequence). As DNA, the CDR3 is TGCGCCAGCAGTGAGGACAGGGTCGATAACGAGCAGTACTTC. This translates into CASSEDRVDNEQYF.

This clone has a handful of counts. The chain has TRBV11-2 and TRBJ2-5, with a possible D match to TRBD2 (5 bases). The CDR3 is 13 residues long. Germline V gives CDR1 SGHAT, CDR2 FQNNGV. V dropped 7 bases and J dropped 5 bases, with 14 bases sitting between them. The CDR3 spells CASTLPTGETQYF. The CDR3 region has the DNA TGTGCCAGCACCCTCCCGACGGGGGAGACCCAGTACTTC.

V and J are TRBV13 and TRBJ2-3; no clear D gene. CDR1 and CDR2 (germline): PRHDT, FYEKMQ (reference sequence). This CDR3 is 15 amino acids long. The ends were cut back, 4 bases at V and 0 bases at J, with 11 bases in the middle. CDR3 loop: CASSSPSGSTDTQYF. The DNA for the CDR3 is TGTGCCAGCAGCTCCCCGTCAGGAAGCACAGATACGCAGTATTTT.

This chain links TRBV19 with TRBJ1-5; D perhaps matches TRBD1 (6 bases). Germline loops: CDR1 LNHDA, CDR2 SQIVND (reference sequence). The CDR3 has 15 amino acids. Trimming left V 2 bases short and J 4 bases short, with 12 bases between. The CDR3 nucleotides are TGTGCCAGTAGTATATGGAACAGGGAGAATCAGCCCCAGCATTTT. Its translation is CASSIWNRENQPQHF.

The rearrangement links TRBV6-5 to TRBJ1-2; possible D gene TRBD1, 6 bases. V lost 2 bases and J 6 bases, leaving 10 bases between the germline ends. The CDR3 is 13 amino acids. Germline CDR1 and CDR2: MNHEY and SVGAGI. The CDR3 DNA follows: TGTGCCAGCAGTTACACCCGGGACAATGGCTACACCTTC. Its translation is CASSYTRDNGYTF.

The rearrangement joins TRBV30 to TRBJ1-1; possibly TRBD1 for D (5 bases). V was shortened by 5 bases and J by 1 base, with 8 bases between the two germline ends. The CDR3 has 12 amino acids. Germline lookup yields CDR1 GTSNPN and CDR2 SVGIG (reference sequence). Written as DNA, the CDR3 is TGTGCCTGGGTAACAGGGAACACTGAAGCTTTCTTT. It specifies CAWVTGNTEAFF.

A single count supports this clone. The rearrangement uses TRBV9 and TRBJ2-2; no clear D. The germline V gene has CDR1 SGDLS and CDR2 YYNGEE. V lost 2 bases and J lost 4, with 9 bases in between. This CDR3 has 14 residues. The CDR3 protein is CASSVSGSTGELFF. CDR3 sequence (DNA): TGTGCCAGCAGCGTTTCTGGTAGCACCGGGGAGCTGTTTTTT.